These 10 T cell receptor beta chains originate from one sample sequenced in a study of T cell responses to AZD1222 COVID-19 vaccine. Repertoires were generated with immunoSEQ multiplex PCR, while TCRdb's copy carries only in-frame clones and drops some. The table records around 150,000 clones, about 90% of them present only once. Sequencing used peripheral blood, obtained on day 0 of MenACWY control vaccination. The receptor set was obtained from an adult in good health.

The chain couples TRBV6-1 to TRBJ1-5; 8 bases match TRBD1. Germline CDR1 MNHNS, CDR2 SASEGT. There are 14 residues in the CDR3. V gave up 2 bases and J gave up 7 bases; unmatched junction bases: 4. Here the CDR3 DNA reads TGTGCCAGCAGTGAAACAGGGGGGGTACAGCCCCAGCATTTT. Its protein product is CASSETGGVQPQHF.

This clone was detected only once. This chain connects TRBV7-3 to TRBJ1-2; D possibly corresponds to TRBD1 (6 bases). The CDR3 length is 13 residues. The germline V gene encodes CDR1 SGHTA and CDR2 FQGTGA. Trimming shortened V by 5 bases and J by 4 bases, and 11 bases separated the two germline ends. CDR3 residues: CASSDRRVYGYTF. The CDR3 DNA follows: TGTGCCAGCAGCGACAGGAGAGTCTATGGCTACACCTTC.

CDR3 nucleotides: TGTGCCAGCAGTTCAGGACTAGCGGGAGGATTTCGGAAGGTGGAGCAGTACTTC. It specifies CASSSGLAGGFRKVEQYF. This chain connects TRBV6-2 or TRBV6-3 to TRBJ2-7, with 14 bases that match TRBD2. CDR3 length: 18 amino acids. Germline V CDR1 and CDR2: MNHEY, SVGEGT. V lost 4 bases and J lost 7; bases outside the gene matches: 15.

The genes are TRBV4-1 and TRBJ1-5; D is uncertain. Germline V gene sequence: CDR1 MGHRA, CDR2 YSYEKL. CDR3 length: 16 amino acids. Trimming left V 1 base short and J 4 bases short, with 14 bases between. The CDR3 sequence is CASSQVYWLGNQPQHF. For the CDR3, the DNA is TGCGCCAGCAGCCAAGTTTATTGGCTTGGAAATCAGCCCCAGCATTTT.

The chain links TRBV6-1 to TRBJ1-1, with D maybe TRBD1 (5 bases). CDR1 and CDR2 from the germline V gene are MNHNS and SASEGT. V shed 4 bases and J shed 1 base, with 19 bases lying between them. The CDR3 loop spans 17 amino acids. In DNA form, the CDR3 reads TGTGCCAGCAGTGCTGGGAGGGTCACCGGGGCGAACACTGAAGCTTTCTTT. Translated, it gives CASSAGRVTGANTEAFF.

This clone appeared once. The gene calls are TRBV11-2 and TRBJ1-6; 7 positions agree with TRBD1. The trim removed 6 bases at V and 0 bases at J, leaving 5 bases unmatched. The CDR3 runs to 16 residues. Germline values: CDR1 SGHAT, CDR2 FQNNGV. This chain's CDR3 is CASRGTESSYNSPLHF. In DNA form, the CDR3 reads TGTGCCAGCAGAGGGACAGAGAGCTCCTATAATTCACCCCTCCACTTT.

CDR3 DNA sequence: TGTGCCAGCAGCTTAGAAAGGGGCGGACTAGCGGGAGAAGCAGATACGCAGTATTTT. Translated, it gives CASSLERGGLAGEADTQYF. The rearrangement joins TRBV7-6 to TRBJ2-3; 13 bases match TRBD2. Trimming took 1 base from V and 4 from J; bases not matched to a gene: 11. From germline, CDR1 is SGHVS and CDR2 FNYEAQ. The CDR3 is 19 residues long.

The chain has TRBV4-3 and TRBJ2-2; D could derive from TRBD1 or TRBD2 (6 bases each). The CDR3 runs to 16 residues. Deletions cut 3 bases from V and 6 bases from J, with 17 bases between. The germline CDR1 and CDR2 sequences are LGHNA and YSLEER. The CDR3 sequence is CASSQDLNREAGELFF. The CDR3 nucleotides read TGCGCCAGCAGCCAGGACCTTAACAGGGAGGCCGGGGAGCTGTTTTTT.

CDR3 in amino acids: CAIREGSENTGELFF. For the CDR3, the DNA is TGTGCCATCAGGGAGGGTAGCGAGAACACCGGGGAGCTGTTTTTT. The chain carries TRBV10-3 and TRBJ2-2; maybe TRBD2 (6 bases). Germline CDR1 reads ENHRY; CDR2 reads SYGVKD. CDR3 length: 15 residues. Deletions cut 6 bases from V and 1 base from J, with 12 bases between.

V gene TRBV5-1 combines with J gene TRBJ1-3; D unresolved. The CDR3 covers 16 residues. The V gene's germline CDR1 is SGHRS and CDR2 YFSETQ. The V gene lost 0 bases and the J gene lost 3 bases, with 13 bases spanning the gap. The DNA of the CDR3 is TGCGCCAGCAGCTTGGTAGCGACATCAGGTGGAAACACCATATATTTT. Protein product: CASSLVATSGGNTIYF.